The clone carrying this TCR beta chain was detected only once. Its target is unknown. This sample is drawn from a study of blood T cells in healthy people across ages. Points from the study as a whole: Samples with more naive T cells showed higher observed beta diversity.

Combining a sample-barcoded 5' primer with a J-beta primer mix, a second PCR ran for roughly 7 to 12 cycles. Every cDNA molecule bore a tag from a template-switch adaptor containing 12 random nucleotides. Via MiXCR, TCRdb re-called the 5' RACE reads, giving one row per CDR3 protein. The sample lists nearly 1 million distinct CDR3 sequences, about 51% occurring once. The people who gave samples were healthy Caucasians from Russia, aged about 6 to 95. Sequencing was done on a sample of blood. The sequence was collected from a woman in her sixties in good health.

The CDR3 spells CASSYGTGSFF. The CDR3 nucleotides are TGTGCCAGCAGCTATGGGACAGGGTCTTTCTTT. V gene TRBV7-2 combines with J gene TRBJ1-1; 9 positions agree with TRBD1. V was clipped by 4 bases and J by 12 bases; unmatched bases: 3. Germline CDR1 is SGHTA and CDR2 is FQGNSA. The CDR3 has 11 residues.